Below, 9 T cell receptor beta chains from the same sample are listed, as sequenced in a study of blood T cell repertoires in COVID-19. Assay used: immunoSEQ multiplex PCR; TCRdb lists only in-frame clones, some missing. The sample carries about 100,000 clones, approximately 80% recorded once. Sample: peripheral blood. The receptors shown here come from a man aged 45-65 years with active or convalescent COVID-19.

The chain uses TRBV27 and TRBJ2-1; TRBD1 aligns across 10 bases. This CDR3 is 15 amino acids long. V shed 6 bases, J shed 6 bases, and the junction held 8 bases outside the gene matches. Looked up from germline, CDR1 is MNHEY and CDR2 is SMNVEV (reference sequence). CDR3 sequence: CASRGLGQGSNEQFF. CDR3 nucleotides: TGTGCCAGCAGAGGCCTGGGACAGGGGAGCAATGAGCAGTTCTTC.

For the CDR3, the DNA is TGTGCCAGCAGCCCCTCCGGGGCAGGGGCTTCACCCCTCCACTTT. Protein: CASSPSGAGASPLHF. This chain uses TRBV9 with TRBJ1-6; TRBD1 might be the D (6 bases). Trimming took off 4 bases at V and 9 bases at J, with 17 bases between the two ends. The CDR3 consists of 15 residues. Germline CDR1 SGDLS, CDR2 YYNGEE.

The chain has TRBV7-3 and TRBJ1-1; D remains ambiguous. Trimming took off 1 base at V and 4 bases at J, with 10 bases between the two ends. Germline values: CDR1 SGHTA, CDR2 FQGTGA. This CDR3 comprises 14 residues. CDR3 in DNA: TGTGCCAGCAGCTTAAGTTCCCAGGCCACTGAAGCTTTCTTT. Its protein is CASSLSSQATEAFF.

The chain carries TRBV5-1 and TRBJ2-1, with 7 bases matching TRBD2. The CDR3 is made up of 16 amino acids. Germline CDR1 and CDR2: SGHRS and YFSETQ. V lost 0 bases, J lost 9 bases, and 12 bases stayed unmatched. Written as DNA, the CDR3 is TGCGCCAGCAGCTTGGTTTTGGCGGGAGAGGAGGGTGAGCAGTTCTTC. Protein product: CASSLVLAGEEGEQFF. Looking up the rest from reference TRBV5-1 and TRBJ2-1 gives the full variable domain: KAGVTQTPRYLIKTRGQQVTLSCSPISGHRSVSWYQQTPGQGLQFLFEYFSETQRNKGNFPGRFSGRQFSNSRSEMNVSTLELGDSALYLCASSLVLAGEEGEQFFGPGTRLTVL.

The CDR3 here is CASSSGDRGPNNSPLHF. Here the CDR3 DNA reads TGTGCCAGCAGTTCTGGGGACAGGGGGCCCAATAATTCACCCCTCCACTTT. The V call is TRBV27, the J call TRBJ1-6; 12 bases line up with TRBD1. Per germline, CDR1 MNHEY and CDR2 SMNVEV (reference sequence). The CDR3 covers 17 residues. V lost 4 bases to trimming and J lost 5 bases; unmatched junction nucleotides: 6.

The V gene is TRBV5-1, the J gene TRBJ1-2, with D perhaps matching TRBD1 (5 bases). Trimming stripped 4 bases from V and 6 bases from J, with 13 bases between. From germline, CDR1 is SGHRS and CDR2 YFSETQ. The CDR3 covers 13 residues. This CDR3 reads CASSPRVFDGYTF. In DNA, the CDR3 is TGCGCCAGCAGCCCCAGGGTGTTTGATGGCTACACCTTC.

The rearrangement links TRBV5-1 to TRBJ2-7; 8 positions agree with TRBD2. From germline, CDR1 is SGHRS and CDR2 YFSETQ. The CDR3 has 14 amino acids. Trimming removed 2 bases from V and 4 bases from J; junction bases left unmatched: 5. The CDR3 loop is CASSLSTSEYEQYF. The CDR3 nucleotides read TGCGCCAGCAGCTTATCGACTAGCGAGTACGAGCAGTACTTC. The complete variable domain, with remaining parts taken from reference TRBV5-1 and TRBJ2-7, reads KAGVTQTPRYLIKTRGQQVTLSCSPISGHRSVSWYQQTPGQGLQFLFEYFSETQRNKGNFPGRFSGRQFSNSRSEMNVSTLELGDSALYLCASSLSTSEYEQYFGPGTRLTVT.

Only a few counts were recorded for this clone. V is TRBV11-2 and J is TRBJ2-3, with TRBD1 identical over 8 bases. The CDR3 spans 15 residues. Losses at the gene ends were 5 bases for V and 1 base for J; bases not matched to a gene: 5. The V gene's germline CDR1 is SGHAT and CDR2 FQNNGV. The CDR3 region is CASSRTGYRTDTQYF. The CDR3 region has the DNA TGTGCCAGCAGCCGGACAGGGTATCGCACAGATACGCAGTATTTT.

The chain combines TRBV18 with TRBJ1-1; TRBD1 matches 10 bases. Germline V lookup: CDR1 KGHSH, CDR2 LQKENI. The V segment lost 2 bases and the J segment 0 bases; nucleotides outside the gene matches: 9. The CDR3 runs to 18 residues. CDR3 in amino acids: CASSPFLGQGDMNTEAFF. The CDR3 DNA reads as TGTGCCAGCTCACCATTTCTCGGACAGGGGGATATGAACACTGAAGCTTTCTTT.